This is a list of T cell receptor beta chains from one sample in a study of blood T cell repertoires in COVID-19. Profiling relied on immunoSEQ multiplex PCR, and the TCRdb table lists in-frame clones only, not all of them. The top ten clones hold around 7.4% of a sample with just over 350,000 clones, roughly 90% of them seen once. The sequenced material came from peripheral blood. Receptors were obtained from a woman aged 55 to 70 with COVID-19, enrolled during active disease. CDR3s include the opening cysteine and the closing phenylalanine or tryptophan. D genes are given only for firm matches. The size field is filled for only some rows; it gives once, few, many or a size class.

j_call	v_call	d_call	clone_size	cdr3_aa	cdr3_nt
TRBJ2-5	TRBV7-7	TRBD1	.	CASSRTGLRQETQYF	TGTGCCAGCAGCCGGACAGGGCTTCGGCAAGAGACCCAGTACTTC
TRBJ2-7	TRBV6-5	TRBD2	.	CASRSLVAGSYEQYF	TGTGCCAGCAGGTCCCTCGTAGCGGGCTCCTACGAGCAGTACTTC
TRBJ2-5	TRBV4-2	TRBD2	.	CASSQESGLAGSWTQYF	TGTGCCAGCAGCCAAGAATCGGGACTAGCGGGGTCATGGACCCAGTACTTC
TRBJ2-2	TRBV21-1	.	.	CASIGTATGELFF	TGTGCCAGCATTGGCACAGCCACCGGGGAGCTGTTTTTT
TRBJ1-2	TRBV28	.	.	CASRVTGVGGYTF	TGTGCCAGCAGGGTAACAGGCGTAGGTGGCTACACCTTC
TRBJ2-2	TRBV7-2	.	.	CASSLLGNTGELFF	TGTGCCAGCAGCCTCCTAGGAAACACCGGGGAGCTGTTTTTT
TRBJ2-7	TRBV5-8	.	.	CASNEARGEQYF	TGTGCCAGCAACGAAGCGAGGGGGGAGCAGTACTTC
TRBJ2-7	TRBV10-1	TRBD1	.	CASRIRQGRHYEQYF	TGCGCCAGCAGAATCAGACAGGGCAGGCACTACGAGCAGTACTTC
TRBJ2-4	TRBV11-3	TRBD2	.	CASSLGLAGVRNIQYF	TGTGCCAGCAGCTTAGGTTTAGCGGGGGTACGAAACATTCAGTACTTC
TRBJ2-5	TRBV12-3/TRBV12-4	.	.	CASSYTGETQYF	TGTGCCAGCAGTTACACAGGAGAGACCCAGTACTTC
TRBJ1-2	TRBV19	TRBD1	.	CASSIRVWQGVDGYTF	TGTGCCAGTAGTATCCGGGTGTGGCAGGGGGTCGATGGCTACACCTTC
TRBJ2-7	TRBV29-1	TRBD1	once	CSVSPGQGFEQYF	TGCAGCGTCTCTCCGGGACAGGGATTCGAGCAGTACTTC
TRBJ2-4	TRBV6-2/TRBV6-3	.	.	CASSYQIAKNIQYF	TGTGCCAGCAGTTACCAAATAGCCAAAAACATTCAGTACTTC
TRBJ2-1	TRBV7-9	.	.	CASSLGTPTLGEQFF	TGTGCCAGCAGCCTGGGCACTCCAACCCTGGGTGAGCAGTTCTTC
TRBJ1-1	TRBV2	.	.	CASTDRENTEAFF	TGTGCCAGCACGGACAGAGAGAACACTGAAGCTTTCTTT
TRBJ1-1	TRBV25-1	.	.	CASSERGSLNTEAFF	TGTGCCAGCAGTGAACGGGGTTCGCTGAACACTGAAGCTTTCTTT
TRBJ2-5	TRBV11-3	.	.	CASSLRGRSQETQYF	TGTGCCAGCAGCTTGCGGGGACGTTCCCAAGAGACCCAGTACTTC
TRBJ1-4	TRBV7-8	.	.	CASSPYGGVATNEKLFF	TGTGCCAGCAGCCCATACGGGGGAGTCGCAACTAATGAAAAACTGTTTTTT
TRBJ2-7	TRBV5-1	TRBD2	few	CASGLAAGYEQYF	TGCGCCAGCGGACTAGCGGCGGGCTACGAGCAGTACTTC
TRBJ2-5	TRBV7-7	.	.	CASSLEPSGQETQYF	TGTGCCAGCAGCTTAGAACCTTCGGGTCAGGAGACCCAGTACTTC
TRBJ1-1	TRBV6-4	TRBD1	.	CASHKRTGDTEAFF	TGTGCCAGCCATAAGAGGACAGGAGACACTGAAGCTTTCTTT
TRBJ2-2	TRBV12-3/TRBV12-4	.	.	CASSFIDTGELFF	TGTGCCAGCAGTTTTATTGACACCGGGGAGCTGTTTTTT
TRBJ1-1	TRBV18	TRBD1	.	CASSQGTGVVSTEAFF	TGTGCCAGCTCCCAGGGGACAGGGGTTGTAAGCACTGAAGCTTTCTTT
TRBJ2-7	TRBV11-3	.	.	CASSFRTVHEQYF	TGTGCCAGCAGCTTCCGGACAGTCCACGAGCAGTACTTC
TRBJ2-7	TRBV5-4	.	.	CASSLGRRLYEQYF	TGTGCCAGCAGCTTGGGACGGCGGCTCTACGAGCAGTACTTC
TRBJ2-1	TRBV3-1/TRBV3-2	.	.	CASSLYNEQFF	TGTGCCAGCAGCCTATATAATGAGCAGTTCTTC
TRBJ2-1	TRBV7-6	TRBD2	.	CASSPQTSGGKQFF	TGTGCCAGCAGCCCTCAGACTAGCGGGGGGAAGCAGTTCTTC
TRBJ2-1	TRBV18	.	.	CASSPFAGTYNEQFF	TGTGCCAGCTCACCGTTTGCAGGGACCTACAATGAGCAGTTCTTC
TRBJ1-1	TRBV30	TRBD1	.	CAWSEGDRENTEAFF	TGTGCCTGGAGTGAGGGGGACAGGGAGAACACTGAAGCTTTCTTT